This passage covers 31 T cell receptor beta chains from one sample sequenced in a study of OX40 agonist ivuxolimab in advanced cancers. Some clones are missing from TCRdb's copy, which holds only in-frame ones; the method was immunoSEQ multiplex PCR. The sample has approximately 83,000 clones; over 75% are singletons. The material was CD4+ or CD8+ T cells sorted from blood, obtained in a trial of the OX40 agonist ivuxolimab. The receptors come from an adult with an advanced solid tumor such as melanoma, head and neck, liver or kidney cancer.

V is TRBV29-1 and J is TRBJ2-1, with 12 nucleotides matching TRBD1. The CDR3 has 15 amino acids. V dropped 6 bases and J dropped 5; count of bases not matched to a gene: 8. Germline V gene data show CDR1 as SQVTM and CDR2 as ANQGSEA. DNA for the CDR3: TGCAGCGTGGCAGGGACAGGGGGCACCCACAATGAGCAGTTCTTC. Protein sequence: CSVAGTGGTHNEQFF.

CDR3 residues: CASSLGHSGNSYEQYF. DNA for the CDR3: TGCGCCAGCAGCTTGGGACACAGCGGGAACTCCTACGAGCAGTACTTC. The V call is TRBV5-1, the J call TRBJ2-7, with 7 nucleotides matching TRBD2. The CDR3 contains 16 residues. V lost 0 bases to trimming and J lost 0 bases; unmatched junction nucleotides: 6. Germline V gene sequence: CDR1 SGHRS, CDR2 YFSETQ. The full variable domain, with the rest looked up from reference TRBV5-1 and TRBJ2-7, is KAGVTQTPRYLIKTRGQQVTLSCSPISGHRSVSWYQQTPGQGLQFLFEYFSETQRNKGNFPGRFSGRQFSNSRSEMNVSTLELGDSALYLCASSLGHSGNSYEQYFGPGTRLTVT.

V gene TRBV2 combines with J gene TRBJ2-7; 9 positions match TRBD1. The CDR3 is 13 amino acids. V shed 7 bases, J shed 5 bases, and the junction held 6 bases outside the gene matches. In germline, CDR1 is SNHLY, CDR2 FYNNEI. CDR3 nucleotides: TGTGCCAGCATGACAGGGGGTCTCCACGAGCAGTACTTC. Translation gives CASMTGGLHEQYF.

The chain couples TRBV5-4 to TRBJ2-7; 10 bases agree with TRBD2. In germline, CDR1 is SGHNT, CDR2 YYREEE (reference sequence). CDR3 size: 14 residues. The J segment lost 4 bases and the V segment lost 4 bases, leaving 5 bases of the junction unmatched. CDR3: CASSPGLASYEQYF. The CDR3 DNA sequence: TGTGCCAGCAGCCCGGGACTAGCGTCTTACGAGCAGTACTTC.

This clone was detected a few times. The chain uses TRBV7-6 and TRBJ2-5; D is ambiguous. Trimming took off 5 bases at V and 0 bases at J, with 13 bases between the two ends. The CDR3 has 15 amino acids. Looked up from germline, CDR1 is SGHVS and CDR2 is FNYEAQ. CDR3 sequence: CASSLRQGHQETQYF. In DNA, the CDR3 is TGTGCCAGCAGCCTTCGGCAAGGACACCAAGAGACCCAGTACTTC.

The rearrangement uses TRBV19 and TRBJ2-3; TRBD1 matches at 7 bases. This CDR3 comprises 15 residues. CDR1 and CDR2 (germline): LNHDA, SQIVND (reference sequence). Germline trimming cut 5 bases from V and 8 bases from J; bases unmatched to any gene: 13. CDR3 DNA sequence: TGTGCCAGTAGTCGGGACAGAGGGGGCCATACTACGCAGTATTTT. Translating gives CASSRDRGGHTTQYF.

Regarding this clone: At one boundary the junction diverges from the germline segment, which might be a read error. V and J are TRBV7-9 and TRBJ1-6; D uncertain. Germline V gives CDR1 SEHNR, CDR2 FQNEAQ (reference sequence). This CDR3 has 15 amino acids. CDR3 amino acids: CASSPVGRFNPPLHF. DNA for the CDR3: TGTGCCAGCAGCCCGGTGGGCAGGTTTAATCCACCCCTCCACTTT. Full variable domain (rest looked up from reference TRBV7-9 and TRBJ1-6): DTGVSQNPRHKITKRGQNVTFRCDPISEHNRLYWYRQTLGQGPEFLTYFQNEAQLEKSRLLSDRFSAERPKGSFSTLEIQRTEQGDSAMYLCASSPVGRFNPPLHFGNGTRLTVT.

The V call is TRBV7-3, the J call TRBJ1-1, with D perhaps TRBD1 (6 bases). The V end was cut by 3 bases, the J end by 4 bases, with 9 bases between. The CDR3 is made up of 13 amino acids. Germline-derived CDR1 and CDR2 are SGHTA and FQGTGA. The CDR3 DNA follows: TGTGCCAGCAGCTTTGGACAGACCACTGAAGCTTTCTTT. This translates into CASSFGQTTEAFF.

This clone was seen just once. V gene TRBV4-3 combines with J gene TRBJ1-3; D possibly corresponds to TRBD1 (5 bases). The CDR3 loop spans 15 amino acids. V was trimmed by 0 bases and J by 7 bases, leaving 13 bases between them. Germline assignment: CDR1 LGHNA and CDR2 YSLEER. CDR3 sequence reads: CASSQDRQGWNTIYF. The CDR3 DNA follows: TGCGCCAGCAGCCAAGATAGGCAGGGCTGGAACACCATATATTTT.

J is TRBJ2-1 and V is TRBV14; D ambiguous. V was trimmed by 1 base and J by 0 bases, leaving 19 bases between them. The V gene's germline CDR1 is SGHDN and CDR2 FVKESK. This CDR3 is built from 19 residues. CDR3 in DNA: TGTGCCAGCAGCCAAGGGCTCATCCCCAGAGCCTTCTCCTACAATGAGCAGTTCTTC. Translation: CASSQGLIPRAFSYNEQFF. The full variable domain, rest sourced from reference TRBV14 and TRBJ2-1, is EAGVTQFPSHSVIEKGQTVTLRCDPISGHDNLYWYRRVMGKEIKFLLHFVKESKQDESGMPNNRFLAERTGGTYSTLKVQPAELEDSGVYFCASSQGLIPRAFSYNEQFFGPGTRLTVL.

The chain recombines TRBV7-2 with TRBJ2-3; D may correspond to TRBD1 or TRBD2 (5 bases each). Germline V gene data show CDR1 as SGHTA and CDR2 as FQGNSA. The germline V and J ends were trimmed by 5 bases and 6 bases, with 12 bases remaining between them. The CDR3 consists of 13 residues. The CDR3 sequence is CASSPYGADTQYF. The CDR3 DNA is TGTGCCAGCAGCCCTTACGGGGCGGATACGCAGTATTTT.

The chain links TRBV6-5 to TRBJ2-7, with 11 positions matching TRBD1. The CDR3 is 15 amino acids. The germline gives CDR1 MNHEY, CDR2 SVGAGI. The junction had 10 bases not matched to a gene; V was cut back by 6 bases and J by 6 bases. The CDR3 loop reads CASSLTGTGGGEQYF. The CDR3 coding sequence is TGTGCCAGCAGCCTCACCGGGACAGGGGGAGGCGAGCAGTACTTC.

This sequence joins TRBV7-8 and TRBJ1-5; no reliable D call. Between the trimmed V and J ends, which lost 4 bases and 3 bases, there was a span of 16 bases. This CDR3 has 16 residues. Germline lookup yields CDR1 SGHVS and CDR2 FQNEAQ. The CDR3 here is CASSSNRGRVNQPQHF. The CDR3 DNA reads TGTGCCAGCAGCTCAAATAGAGGACGGGTCAATCAGCCCCAGCATTTT.

This chain links TRBV6-5 with TRBJ1-1, with TRBD1 as a possible D gene (5 bases). V was trimmed by 2 bases and J by 1 base, leaving 11 bases between them. The CDR3 runs to 15 residues. Germline V gives CDR1 MNHEY, CDR2 SVGAGI. The CDR3 DNA reads as TGTGCCAGCAGTTACAACAGGAAAGGGAACACTGAAGCTTTCTTT. It specifies CASSYNRKGNTEAFF.

This clone was picked up a small number of times. This chain joins TRBV6-5 and TRBJ1-1, with TRBD1 as a possible D gene (6 bases). Germline values: CDR1 MNHEY, CDR2 SVGAGI. Trimming shortened V by 5 bases and J by 0 bases, and 13 bases separated the two germline ends. The length of the CDR3 is 15 residues. The CDR3 loop is CASSPHREMNTEAFF. As DNA, the CDR3 is TGTGCCAGCAGTCCCCACAGGGAGATGAACACTGAAGCTTTCTTT.

The chain is built from TRBV28 and TRBJ1-2; D is perhaps TRBD1 (5 bases). The CDR3 loop spans 12 amino acids. Trimming took 8 bases from V and 9 from J, leaving 16 bases between them. CDR1 is MDHEN and CDR2 is SYDVKM in the germline V gene. The CDR3 DNA reads TGTGCCAGCTCCGAAGGGGCAGTCAGCTACACCTTC. Amino acid sequence: CASSEGAVSYTF.

The V call is TRBV7-2, the J call TRBJ2-5; D may correspond to TRBD1 or TRBD2 (6 bases each). The J call is doubtful: the DNA matches TRBJ2-7 better. The CDR3 has 14 amino acids. Germline CDR1 is SGHTA and CDR2 is FQGNSA. The CDR3 DNA sequence: TGTGCCAGCAGCTTAGTACAGGGAGGCTACGAGCAGTACTTC. Translated: CASSLVQGGYEQYF.

The chain recombines TRBV5-1 with TRBJ2-1; 8 bases are shared with TRBD1. The germline V gene has CDR1 SGHRS and CDR2 YFSETQ. The V gene end was trimmed by 0 bases and the J gene end by 2 bases; junction bases not matched to a gene: 4. This CDR3 comprises 16 residues. The CDR3 DNA reads as TGCGCCAGCAGCTTGGCTTCAGGGGGCGCCTACAATGAGCAGTTCTTC. Translation: CASSLASGGAYNEQFF.

The chain is built from TRBV18 and TRBJ2-7; no clear D gene. This CDR3 region has 15 residues. CDR1 is KGHSH, CDR2 LQKENI, per germline. V was clipped by 0 bases and J by 5 bases, with 14 bases between them. As DNA, the CDR3 is TGTGCCAGCTCACCACCGGAAAGGGTTACGAACGAGCAGTACTTC. This encodes CASSPPERVTNEQYF.

The rearrangement joins TRBV21-1 to TRBJ2-4; the table's D call of TRBD2 was not tested on the DNA. TRBV21-1 is designated a pseudogene. CDR3 length equals 22 residues. The CDR3: CASSKGRNSTSGRPPTKNIQYF. The CDR3 DNA sequence: TGTGCCAGCAGCAAAGGACGTAACTCGACTAGCGGGAGACCCCCAACCAAAAACATTCAGTACTTC.

This clone ranks as medium-sized. The rearrangement uses TRBV4-1 and TRBJ2-7; 13 positions agree with TRBD2. There are 17 residues in the CDR3. Per germline, CDR1 MGHRA and CDR2 YSYEKL. After removal of 3 bases from V and 3 bases from J, the junction contained 8 bases not matched to a gene. CDR3 sequence reads: CASSQADGLAGVYEQYF. In nucleotides, the CDR3 is TGCGCCAGCAGCCAGGCGGACGGACTAGCGGGGGTCTACGAGCAGTACTTC.

The V gene is TRBV7-8, the J gene TRBJ1-5; no clear D. The germline V and J ends were trimmed by 5 bases and 3 bases, with 17 bases remaining between them. This CDR3 has 16 amino acids. Germline V lookup: CDR1 SGHVS, CDR2 FQNEAQ. CDR3 residues: CASSPRRDAFNQPQHF. The CDR3, as DNA: TGTGCCAGCAGCCCTCGCCGGGATGCCTTCAATCAGCCCCAGCATTTT. The full variable domain, in which reference TRBV7-8 and TRBJ1-5 provide the parts outside the CDR3, is GAGVSQSPRYKVAKRGQDVALRCDPISGHVSLFWYQQALGQGPEFLTYFQNEAQLDKSGLPSDRFFAERPEGSVSTLKIQRTQQEDSAVYLCASSPRRDAFNQPQHFGDGTRLSIL.

This clone appeared once. This chain connects TRBV5-4 to TRBJ1-2; TRBD1 aligns across 8 bases. There are 14 residues in the CDR3. Trimming took 3 bases from V and 10 from J; bases not matched to a gene: 11. Germline CDR1 and CDR2: SGHNT and YYREEE (reference sequence). CDR3 sequence (DNA): TGTGCCAGCAGCTGGACGGACAGGGAAAACGACTACACCTTC. This gives the protein CASSWTDRENDYTF.

CDR3 amino acids: CASSFSTGDTGELFF. CDR3 DNA: TGCGCCAGCAGCTTCTCGACAGGAGATACCGGGGAGCTGTTTTTT. The rearrangement joins TRBV5-1 to TRBJ2-2; D is perhaps TRBD1 (6 bases). This CDR3 comprises 15 residues. With 2 bases removed from V and 5 bases from J, the gap between germline ends came to 13 bases. Germline V CDR1 and CDR2: SGHRS, YFSETQ.

The chain joins TRBV4-1 to TRBJ2-3; tentative D call: TRBD2 (7 bases). Germline-derived CDR1 and CDR2 are MGHRA and YSYEKL. The CDR3 has 18 amino acids. V gave up 2 bases and J gave up 6 bases, with 24 bases separating them. Here the CDR3 reads CASSQPPLGRGARDTQYF. CDR3 DNA: TGCGCCAGCAGCCAACCACCGTTGGGTCGGGGGGCCCGGGATACGCAGTATTTT.

The chain combines TRBV7-2 with TRBJ2-7; D unclear. Trimming shortened V by 2 bases and J by 0 bases, and 8 bases separated the two germline ends. CDR1 is SGHTA and CDR2 is FQGNSA in the germline V gene. This CDR3 spans 14 amino acids. Here the CDR3 DNA reads TGTGCCAGCAGCTTAAAGCGAACCTCCTACGAGCAGTACTTC. Its protein is CASSLKRTSYEQYF.

Only one count was recorded for this clone. The rearrangement joins TRBV7-9 to TRBJ1-1; D may be TRBD1 (5 bases). From germline, CDR1 is SEHNR and CDR2 FQNEAQ (reference sequence). The CDR3 totals 16 residues. Trimming shortened V by 5 bases and J by 1 base, and 17 bases separated the two germline ends. DNA for the CDR3: TGTGCCAGCAGCCAAGATCGACTGGGGCCGAACACTGAAGCTTTCTTT. It encodes CASSQDRLGPNTEAFF. Together with reference TRBV7-9 and TRBJ1-1, the CDR3 gives the full variable domain: DTGVSQNPRHKITKRGQNVTFRCDPISEHNRLYWYRQTLGQGPEFLTYFQNEAQLEKSRLLSDRFSAERPKGSFSTLEIQRTEQGDSAMYLCASSQDRLGPNTEAFFGQGTRLTVV.

The chain joins TRBV9 to TRBJ2-5, with 12 bases fitting TRBD2. This CDR3 region has 16 residues. V lost 4 bases to trimming and J lost 5 bases; unmatched junction nucleotides: 9. Germline V gives CDR1 SGDLS, CDR2 YYNGEE. The CDR3 region has the DNA TGTGCCAGCAGCAGATCTAGCGGGGGGGCCGGGGAGACCCAGTACTTC. Translated, it gives CASSRSSGGAGETQYF.

Here the CDR3 reads CASSYVGDEQYF. The CDR3 DNA sequence: TGTGCCAGCAGTTACGTAGGTGACGAGCAGTACTTC. The chain uses TRBV6-5 and TRBJ2-7; D gene ambiguous. This CDR3 has 12 amino acids. The V end was cut by 2 bases, the J end by 5 bases, with 7 bases between. CDR1 and CDR2 from the germline V gene are MNHEY and SVGAGI.

V gene TRBV29-1 combines with J gene TRBJ2-3; D is unclear. V lost 3 bases and J lost 0, with 10 bases in between. This CDR3 contains 14 residues. The V gene's germline CDR1 is SQVTM and CDR2 ANQGSEA. The CDR3: CSVEKLTSTDTQYF. The CDR3 DNA follows: TGCAGCGTTGAGAAACTGACGAGCACAGATACGCAGTATTTT.

This rearrangement joins TRBV7-9 to TRBJ2-7; D gene unclear. CDR1 and CDR2 (germline): SEHNR, FQNEAQ (reference sequence). The CDR3 has 14 residues. V lost 4 bases and J 2 bases, leaving 12 bases between the germline ends. CDR3 sequence reads: CASSSGANTYEQYF. The DNA for the CDR3 is TGTGCCAGCAGCTCCGGTGCAAATACCTACGAGCAGTACTTC.